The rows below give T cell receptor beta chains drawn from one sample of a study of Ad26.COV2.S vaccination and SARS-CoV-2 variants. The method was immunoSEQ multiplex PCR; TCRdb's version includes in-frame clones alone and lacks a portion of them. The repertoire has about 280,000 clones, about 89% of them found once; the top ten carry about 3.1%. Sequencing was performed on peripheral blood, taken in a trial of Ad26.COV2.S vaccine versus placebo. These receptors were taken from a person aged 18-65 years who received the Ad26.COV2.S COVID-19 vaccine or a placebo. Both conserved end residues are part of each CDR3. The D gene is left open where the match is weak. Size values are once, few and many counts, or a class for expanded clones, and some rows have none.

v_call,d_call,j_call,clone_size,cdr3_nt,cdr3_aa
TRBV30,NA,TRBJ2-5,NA,TGTGCCTGGAGCCCCGGGTTCTACCAAGAGACCCAGTACTTC,CAWSPGFYQETQYF
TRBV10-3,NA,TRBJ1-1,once,TGTGCCATCAGTGTTCGGGCAGCGAACACTGAAGCTTTCTTT,CAISVRAANTEAFF
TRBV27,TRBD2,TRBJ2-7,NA,TGTGCCAGCAGTCCGGGGACTAGCGGACACTACGAGCAGTACTTC,CASSPGTSGHYEQYF
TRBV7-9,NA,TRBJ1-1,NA,TGTGCCAGCAGCTTAGCGCTGATGAACACTGAAGCTTTCTTT,CASSLALMNTEAFF
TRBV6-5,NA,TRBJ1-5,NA,TGTGCCAGCGTGGTGGGGGGATATCAGCCCCAGCATTTT,CASVVGGYQPQHF
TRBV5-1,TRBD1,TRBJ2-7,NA,TGCGCCAGCAGCCTCGACAGGGACCCGCAGTACTTC,CASSLDRDPQYF
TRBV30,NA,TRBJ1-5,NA,TGTGCCTGGAGTGGGGGGGATGCGACGGGGCCCCAGCATTTT,CAWSGGDATGPQHF
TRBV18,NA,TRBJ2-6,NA,TGTGCCAGCTCACCACTGGACTTCGGGGCTGGGGCCAACGTCCTGACTTTC,CASSPLDFGAGANVLTF
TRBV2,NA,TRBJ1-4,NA,TGTGCCAGCAGTGATAGGGGGGCTGCTAATGAAAAACTGTTTTTT,CASSDRGAANEKLFF
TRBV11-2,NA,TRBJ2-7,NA,TGTGCCAGCAGTCGCGTTGGGGGAATGGAGCAGTACTTC,CASSRVGGMEQYF
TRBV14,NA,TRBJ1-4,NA,TGTGCCAGCAGCCCCACAGGAGGGTGGAACGAAAAACTGTTTTTT,CASSPTGGWNEKLFF
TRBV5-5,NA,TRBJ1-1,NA,TGTGCCAGCAGCTTGCCGGGACAACCGAACACTGAAGCTTTCTTT,CASSLPGQPNTEAFF
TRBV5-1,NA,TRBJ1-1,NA,TGCGCCAGCAGTTACGGATCTGGCACTGAAGCTTTCTTT,CASSYGSGTEAFF
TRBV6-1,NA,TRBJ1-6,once,TGTGCCAGCAGTGAAGATTCACAGTCCCCTTGGTCCCTCCACTTT,CASSEDSQSPWSLHF
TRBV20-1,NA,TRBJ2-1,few,TGCAGTGCTAGAGTTTCTCATGAGCAGTTCTTC,CSARVSHEQFF
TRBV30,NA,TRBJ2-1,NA,TGTGCCTGGAGCCCCAAACGTGAGCAGTTCTTC,CAWSPKREQFF
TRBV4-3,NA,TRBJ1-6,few,TGCGCCAGCAGCCCTCTCCTTGGGACACCCCTCCACTTT,CASSPLLGTPLHF
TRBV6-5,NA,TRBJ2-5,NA,TGTGCCAGCAGTTACTTGCAAGGGACGTACTTC,CASSYLQGTYF
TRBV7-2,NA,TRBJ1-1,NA,TGTGCCAGCAGCTTAGTTCGGGGGACTGAAGCTTTCTTT,CASSLVRGTEAFF
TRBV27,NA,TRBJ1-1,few,TGTGCCAGCAGTTTATCGGGGGCAAGTTCCACTGAAGCTTTCTTT,CASSLSGASSTEAFF
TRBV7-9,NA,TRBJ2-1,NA,TGTGCCAGCAGCTTCGTTCCGCCCGATGAGCAGTTCTTC,CASSFVPPDEQFF
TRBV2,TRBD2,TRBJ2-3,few,TGTGCCAGCAGTGGTAGCGGGAGTGGAGCAGATACGCAGTATTTT,CASSGSGSGADTQYF
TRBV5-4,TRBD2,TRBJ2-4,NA,TGTGCCAGCAGCAGGAGACTAGCGGGAGTTGAAAACATTCAGTACTTC,CASSRRLAGVENIQYF
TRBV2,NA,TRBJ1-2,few,TGTGCCAGCAGTGAAGCGCTTCGGAAGGGGGTGGGCTATGGCTACACCTTC,CASSEALRKGVGYGYTF
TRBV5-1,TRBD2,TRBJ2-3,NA,TGCGCCAGCAGCTTGGCGGCGGGGGGGACAGATACGCAGTATTTT,CASSLAAGGTDTQYF